The present T cell receptor (beta chain) was sequenced within a study of vaccination and CD4 T cells after COVID-19. V lost 0 bases and J 3 bases, leaving 5 bases between the germline ends. The CDR3 is 13 amino acids. The germline CDR1 and CDR2 sequences are SGHAT and FQNNGV. Treatment specified: roughly 10-day PBMC culture with coronavirus spike peptide pools or control peptides (ViraFEST assay). As regards this clonotype: Its antigen is still unknown.

The Oncomine TCR Beta short-read assay sequenced DNA from cultured CD4+ T cells. TCRdb reanalysed the PCR reads using MiXCR and keeps one entry per CDR3 protein. The sample includes some 14,000 distinct CDR3 sequences, approximately 71% of them seen just once. V usage is TRBV11-2 and J usage is TRBJ1-2; D possibly corresponds to TRBD1 (5 bases). Input material: CD4+ T cells from blood, cultured in vitro. This sequence originates from a human donor who had recovered from COVID-19. CDR3 sequence: CASSLETDYGYTF. CDR3 DNA: TGTGCCAGCAGCTTAGAGACAGACTATGGCTACACCTTC.